These 20 T cell receptor beta chains share one sample of origin, sequenced in a study of T cell responses to AZD1222 COVID-19 vaccine. Sequencing was performed with immunoSEQ multiplex PCR; in TCRdb, only in-frame clones are kept and a portion is missing. The table includes under 150,000 clones, approximately 91% detected once. The sequenced sample was peripheral blood, obtained on day 0 of AZD1222 vaccination. The source of these receptors is an adult in good health.

This chain connects TRBV7-3 to TRBJ2-1; 12 nucleotides agree with TRBD2. V lost 5 bases and J lost 2; bases outside the gene matches: 4. This CDR3 region has 16 residues. CDR1 and CDR2 (germline): SGHTA, FQGTGA. The CDR3 loop is CASSALAGGPYNEQFF. CDR3 nucleotide sequence: TGTGCCAGCAGCGCTCTAGCGGGAGGGCCCTACAATGAGCAGTTCTTC.

This chain connects TRBV12-3 or TRBV12-4 to TRBJ1-2; D is unresolved. The V gene lost 4 bases and the J gene lost 2 bases, with 8 bases spanning the gap. CDR3 length equals 13 residues. The chain's CDR3 is CASSSSGNYGYTF. The CDR3 bases are TGTGCCAGCAGTTCATCGGGCAACTATGGCTACACCTTC.

The V call is TRBV28, the J call TRBJ1-4, with D unresolved. The germline V and J ends were trimmed by 5 bases and 5 bases, with 15 bases remaining between them. Germline V lookup: CDR1 MDHEN, CDR2 SYDVKM. This CDR3 contains 15 residues. This CDR3 is CASSPSPRVNEKLFF. Written as DNA, the CDR3 is TGTGCCAGCAGTCCATCCCCGAGAGTAAATGAAAAACTGTTTTTT.

The V call is TRBV5-1, the J call TRBJ1-1; D gene uncertain. This CDR3 contains 13 residues. V was shortened by 5 bases and J by 0 bases, with 8 bases between the two germline ends. CDR1 SGHRS and CDR2 YFSETQ come from the germline V gene. The CDR3 here is CASSDEVNTEAFF. The CDR3 DNA reads as TGCGCCAGCAGTGATGAGGTGAACACTGAAGCTTTCTTT.

As for this clone: Other DNA sequences within the sample encode an identical CDR3. The chain combines TRBV19 with TRBJ2-3, with no clear D. The V and J ends lost 4 bases and 3 bases respectively, with 8 bases between them. The CDR3 spans 13 residues. The germline gives CDR1 LNHDA, CDR2 SQIVND (reference sequence). The CDR3 DNA reads TGTGCCAGTAGTAGGTCAGCTACAGATACGCAGTATTTT. Protein: CASSRSATDTQYF.

The genes are TRBV7-3 and TRBJ1-3; D is possibly TRBD1 (5 bases). Germline V gene lookup returns CDR1 SGHTA and CDR2 FQGTGA. This CDR3 has 15 amino acids. Trimming stripped 5 bases from V and 3 bases from J, with 14 bases between. The CDR3: CASSPTGGGGNTIYF. DNA for the CDR3: TGTGCCAGCAGCCCTACCGGGGGAGGTGGAAACACCATATATTTT.

The CDR3 here is CASSIDSYEQYF. The CDR3, as DNA: TGTGCCAGTAGTATCGACAGCTACGAGCAGTACTTC. The V and J genes are TRBV19 and TRBJ2-7; TRBD1 is a possible D gene (5 bases). V was trimmed by 3 bases and J by 3 bases, leaving 6 bases between them. Germline V gene data show CDR1 as LNHDA and CDR2 as SQIVND (reference sequence). The CDR3 has 12 amino acids.

The chain recombines TRBV30 with TRBJ1-2; TRBD1 aligns across 8 bases. The germline gives CDR1 GTSNPN, CDR2 SVGIG (reference sequence). The CDR3 covers 12 residues. CDR3 DNA sequence: TGTGGCAGGGGGCGATTGAACTATGGCTACACCTTC. Its translation is CGRGRLNYGYTF. Using reference TRBV30 and TRBJ1-2 for the parts outside the CDR3, the full variable domain is SQTIHQWPATLVQPVGSPLSLECTVEGTSNPNLYWYRQAAGRGLQLLFYSVGIGQISSEVPQNLSASRPQDRQFILSSKKLLLSDSGFYLCGRGRLNYGYTFGSGTRLTVV.

V usage is TRBV20-1 and J usage is TRBJ1-2; the match to TRBD1 covers 9 bases. Germline-derived CDR1 and CDR2 are DFQATT and SNEGSKA (reference sequence). CDR3 length: 13 residues. After removal of 3 bases from V and 4 bases from J, the junction contained 3 bases not matched to a gene. DNA of the CDR3: TGCAGTGCTAGTACAGGGGGCCTCTATGGCTACACCTTC. It yields the protein CSASTGGLYGYTF.

The CDR3 region is CASRVQDQNTEAFF. In nucleotides, the CDR3 is TGTGCCAGCAGAGTACAGGATCAGAACACTGAAGCTTTCTTT. The chain carries TRBV7-9 and TRBJ1-1; D may be TRBD1 (5 bases). With 6 bases removed from V and 1 base from J, the gap between germline ends came to 12 bases. In germline, CDR1 is SEHNR, CDR2 FQNEAQ (reference sequence). This CDR3 has 14 residues.

CDR3 bases: TGTGCCAGCAGCGAAAGTCTATTGCAGGGCCCGTCCGGCTACACCTTC. Translating gives CASSESLLQGPSGYTF. V usage is TRBV6-1 and J usage is TRBJ1-2, with a possible D match to TRBD1 (5 bases). Trimming pared 6 bases from V and 8 bases from J, leaving 25 bases between. The CDR3 is 16 amino acids. CDR1 is MNHNS and CDR2 is SASEGT in the germline V gene.

The rearrangement links TRBV2 to TRBJ2-7, with TRBD2 identical over 9 bases. V lost 6 bases, J lost 2 bases, and 5 bases stayed unmatched. The CDR3 runs 14 residues. The germline CDR1 and CDR2 sequences are SNHLY and FYNNEI. The CDR3 DNA sequence: TGTGCCAGCAGCAGGAGCGGGGGGACCTACGAGCAGTACTTC. Its translation: CASSRSGGTYEQYF.

The chain uses TRBV19 and TRBJ1-5; D gene ambiguous. The CDR3 extends over 16 amino acids. V gave up 4 bases and J gave up 1 base, with 14 bases separating them. Germline-derived CDR1 and CDR2 are LNHDA and SQIVND (reference sequence). The CDR3 region is CASSKELGKSNQPQHF. DNA of the CDR3: TGTGCCAGTAGTAAGGAGCTGGGGAAGAGCAATCAGCCCCAGCATTTT.

This chain uses TRBV29-1 with TRBJ1-1, with TRBD1 as a possible D gene (5 bases). This CDR3 region has 13 residues. The V end lost 3 bases, the J end lost 4 bases, and 12 bases lay between the germline ends. Looked up from germline, CDR1 is SQVTM and CDR2 is ANQGSEA. CDR3 amino acids: CSVDEGRGTEAFF. CDR3 nucleotide sequence: TGCAGCGTTGACGAGGGGCGCGGCACTGAAGCTTTCTTT.

The rearrangement joins TRBV19 to TRBJ1-2, with TRBD1 matching over 8 bases. This CDR3 region has 13 residues. The germline CDR1 and CDR2 sequences are LNHDA and SQIVND (reference sequence). V shed 10 bases, J shed 8 bases, and the junction held 12 bases outside the gene matches. CDR3 nucleotide sequence: TGTGCCATCCAGCCCCGGGACAGGCACGGCTACACCTTC. Translating gives CAIQPRDRHGYTF.

This chain uses TRBV3-1 (or the pseudogene TRBV3-2) with TRBJ2-1, with D hard to call. The CDR3 extends over 16 amino acids. The V end was cut by 0 bases, the J end by 1 base, with 10 bases between. The V gene's germline CDR1 is LGHDT and CDR2 YNNKEL (reference sequence). The CDR3 DNA is TGTGCCAGCAGCCAAGATAGGTGGGTATCCTACAATGAGCAGTTCTTC. This gives the protein CASSQDRWVSYNEQFF.

This clone was seen only once. V is TRBV7-2 and J is TRBJ1-6, with D perhaps matching TRBD1 (5 bases). Germline CDR1 reads SGHTA; CDR2 reads FQGNSA. The CDR3 contains 14 residues. Trimming stripped 1 base from V and 13 bases from J, with 14 bases between. The CDR3 protein is CASSLEAGGTPLHF. Here the CDR3 DNA reads TGTGCCAGCAGCTTAGAAGCGGGTGGGACCCCCCTCCACTTT.

Only a few counts were recorded for this clone. The chain couples TRBV15 to TRBJ2-2, with 10 bases matching TRBD2. This CDR3 is built from 17 residues. Germline V gene data show CDR1 as LNHNV and CDR2 as YYDKDF (reference sequence). The trim removed 0 bases at V and 6 bases at J, leaving 7 bases unmatched. As DNA, the CDR3 is TGTGCCACCAGCAGAGATCGACTAGCGGGTACGTCCGGGGAGCTGTTTTTT. Translation gives CATSRDRLAGTSGELFF.

This clone was detected only once. The chain carries TRBV10-2 and TRBJ1-1; D call uncertain. Germline V gene lookup returns CDR1 WSHSY and CDR2 SAAADI. V dropped 2 bases and J dropped 4 bases, with 8 bases sitting between them. The length of the CDR3 is 13 residues. The CDR3 loop reads CASSEGATTEAFF. The CDR3 DNA follows: TGCGCCAGCAGTGAGGGAGCGACCACTGAAGCTTTCTTT.

The genes are TRBV4-1 and TRBJ1-1, with D possibly matching TRBD1 (5 bases). Trimming left V 1 base short and J 1 base short, with 10 bases between. Germline V gene sequence: CDR1 MGHRA, CDR2 YSYEKL. The CDR3 has 15 amino acids. The CDR3 loop reads CASSQVPGGNTEAFF. The CDR3 region has the DNA TGCGCCAGCAGCCAAGTCCCCGGGGGGAACACTGAAGCTTTCTTT.